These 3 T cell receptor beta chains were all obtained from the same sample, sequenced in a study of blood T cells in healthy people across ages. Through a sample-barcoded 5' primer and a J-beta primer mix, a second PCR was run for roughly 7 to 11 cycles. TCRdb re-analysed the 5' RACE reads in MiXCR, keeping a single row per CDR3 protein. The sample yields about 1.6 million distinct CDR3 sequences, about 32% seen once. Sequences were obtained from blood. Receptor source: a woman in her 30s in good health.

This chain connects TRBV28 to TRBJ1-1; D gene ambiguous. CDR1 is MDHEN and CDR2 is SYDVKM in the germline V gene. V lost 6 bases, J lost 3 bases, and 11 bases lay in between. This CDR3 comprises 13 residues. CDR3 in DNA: TGTGCCAGCAGAAGAGGCCAGTACACTGAAGCTTTCTTT. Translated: CASRRGQYTEAFF.

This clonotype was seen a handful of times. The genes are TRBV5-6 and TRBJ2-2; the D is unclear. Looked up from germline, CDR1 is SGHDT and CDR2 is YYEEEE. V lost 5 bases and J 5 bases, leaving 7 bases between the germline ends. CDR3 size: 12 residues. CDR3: CASSLQTGELFF. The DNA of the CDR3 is TGTGCCAGCAGTTTACAGACCGGGGAGCTGTTTTTT.

CDR3 in amino acids: CASSPGIHEQYF. As DNA, the CDR3 is TGTGCCAGCTCCCCAGGGATTCACGAGCAGTACTTC. The V and J genes are TRBV9 and TRBJ2-7; D might be TRBD1 (5 bases). Germline V lookup: CDR1 SGDLS, CDR2 YYNGEE. CDR3 length equals 12 residues. The V end was cut by 7 bases, the J end by 5 bases, with 13 bases between.